This section outlines one TCR beta chain sequence together with its context. Study processing details: Amplification from reference gene primers served as the basis for estimated nucleated cell counts. The method was immunoSEQ multiplex PCR; TCRdb's version includes in-frame clones alone and lacks a portion of them. V and J calls and clone size follow that table, whereas D and trimming were derived from the DNA. The table has roughly 90,000 clones, roughly 78% seen once. The data are from a study of blood T cell repertoires in COVID-19. Study summary: Acute and convalescent COVID-19 specimens originated in the United States, Italy and Spain. The analysed material was cDNA or gDNA that came from T cells, B-cell-depleted T cells, or PBMCs.

The trim removed 5 bases at V and 7 bases at J, leaving 8 bases unmatched. The CDR3 runs to 15 residues. Germline V gene data show CDR1 as SGHAT and CDR2 as FQNNGV. Sequencing input: peripheral blood. This chain links TRBV11-2 with TRBJ2-5, with 12 bases aligning to TRBD2. This sequence originates from a woman in her seventies with acute or convalescent COVID-19. CDR3 residues: CASSPPSGGARTQYF. The CDR3, as DNA: TGTGCCAGCAGCCCTCCTAGCGGGGGGGCGAGGACCCAGTACTTC.